The 13 T cell receptor beta chains given below trace back to one sample, sequenced in a study of vaccination effects on CD4 cells after COVID-19. What these receptors recognize is not known. Antigen-specific CD4+ T cells were first expanded with viral peptide pools by the ViraFEST assay and only then sequenced. CD4+ T cell isolation took place after approximately 11 days of culture. It was two doses of either the BNT162b2 or mRNA-1273 vaccine that participants received. TCRdb's table, derived via immunoSEQ multiplex PCR, lists solely in-frame clones and lacks some. The repertoire holds tens of thousands of clones, around 78% seen once, with less than 1.5% in the top ten. The source was CD4+ T cells from PBMCs cultured with HCoV-229E spike peptides, collected after COVID-19 vaccination. These receptors all stem from a human donor who received a COVID-19 vaccine.

The DNA for the CDR3 is TGTGCCAGCACATACAGGGACCAGTACTTC. It translates to CASTYRDQYF. The rearrangement joins TRBV5-5 to TRBJ2-5; the D gene is possibly TRBD1 (6 bases). Germline lookup yields CDR1 SGHKS and CDR2 YYEKEE (reference sequence). The CDR3 spans 10 residues. V was pared by 6 bases and J by 10 bases, with 10 bases between.

J is TRBJ1-1 and V is TRBV19, with no clear D. The CDR3 is 17 residues long. Looked up from germline, CDR1 is LNHDA and CDR2 is SQIVND (reference sequence). Trimming took 7 bases from V and 0 from J, leaving 21 bases between them. The CDR3 DNA reads TGTGCCAGTAAAGGAGGGAGCGGAGGGTTGATGAACACTGAAGCTTTCTTT. Protein product: CASKGGSGGLMNTEAFF.

This clone was seen more than once but under ten times. The genes are TRBV10-3 and TRBJ2-7; the D gene is possibly TRBD1 (5 bases). Germline CDR1 and CDR2: ENHRY and SYGVKD. The CDR3 runs to 13 residues. Trimming removed 2 bases from V and 3 bases from J, with 8 bases in between. Written as DNA, the CDR3 is TGTGCCATCAGTGAGCGGACAAACTACGAGCAGTACGTC. It encodes CAISERTNYEQYV.

The J gene is TRBJ2-5, the V gene TRBV24-1, with a weak D call TRBD2 (5 bases). CDR1 KGHDR and CDR2 SFDVKD come from the germline V gene. The CDR3 sequence is 14 residues long. V lost 5 bases and J lost 5, with 14 bases in between. CDR3 region: CATSAMDSRETQYF. The CDR3 nucleotides are TGTGCCACCAGTGCCATGGACTCGAGGGAGACCCAGTACTTC.

This clone was detected once. Written as DNA, the CDR3 is TGTGCCTGGAGTGTAAGTAGCAATCAGCCCCAGCATTTT. Translation gives CAWSVSSNQPQHF. The chain has TRBV30 and TRBJ1-5, with D unclear. The CDR3 is 13 residues long. V was shortened by 0 bases and J by 0 bases, with 3 bases between the two germline ends. The V gene's germline CDR1 is GTSNPN and CDR2 SVGIG (reference sequence).

The V gene is TRBV18, the J gene TRBJ2-2; D uncertain. CDR1 KGHSH and CDR2 LQKENI come from the germline V gene. V shed 6 bases and J shed 6 bases, with 5 bases lying between them. The CDR3 is made up of 11 amino acids. The CDR3 loop is CASSGPGELFF. In DNA form, the CDR3 reads TGTGCCAGCTCCGGACCCGGGGAGCTGTTTTTT.

V gene TRBV19 combines with J gene TRBJ1-1; the D gene is possibly TRBD1 (5 bases). The CDR3 covers 15 residues. V lost 3 bases and J 4 bases, leaving 15 bases between the germline ends. The germline CDR1 and CDR2 sequences are LNHDA and SQIVND (reference sequence). The CDR3 spells CASSISAGAGTEAFF. In DNA, the CDR3 is TGTGCCAGTAGTATTTCGGCTGGGGCGGGCACTGAAGCTTTCTTT.

This clone occurred a few times. The CDR3 sequence: CASSQGVGVGEKLFF. Written as DNA, the CDR3 is TGCGCCAGCAGCCAAGGGGTAGGGGTGGGTGAAAAACTGTTTTTT. The chain has TRBV4-3 and TRBJ1-4, with D maybe TRBD1 (5 bases). The CDR3 is 15 amino acids. Trimming left V 1 base short and J 7 bases short, with 13 bases between. Per germline, CDR1 LGHNA and CDR2 YSLEER.

This chain links TRBV7-8 with TRBJ1-2; 7 bases align to TRBD1. V was pared by 1 base and J by 3 bases, with 8 bases of the junction left unmatched. This CDR3 is 16 amino acids long. Germline V lookup: CDR1 SGHVS, CDR2 FQNEAQ. This CDR3 is CASSLVGLGQHYGYTF. As DNA, the CDR3 is TGTGCCAGCAGCTTAGTTGGGTTGGGACAGCACTATGGCTACACCTTC.

The rearrangement uses TRBV7-2 and TRBJ1-1, with unresolved D. V lost 3 bases, J lost 1 base, and 6 bases lay in between. CDR3 length: 13 amino acids. The germline gives CDR1 SGHTA, CDR2 FQGNSA. The CDR3 region is CASSLQRNTEAFF. The CDR3 DNA reads as TGTGCCAGCAGCTTGCAAAGGAACACTGAAGCTTTCTTT.

The chain combines TRBV7-2 with TRBJ1-1, with 8 bases fitting TRBD1. V trimming: 3 bases; J trimming: 3 bases; junction bases outside the gene matches: 6. Germline V gives CDR1 SGHTA, CDR2 FQGNSA. The CDR3 sequence is 15 residues long. The CDR3 nucleotides read TGTGCCAGCAGCTTCAACCAGGGGGCTGACACTGAAGCTTTCTTT. It is translated as CASSFNQGADTEAFF.

The chain uses TRBV2 and TRBJ1-4; maybe TRBD1 (5 bases). The CDR3 runs to 13 residues. V lost 7 bases, J lost 8 bases, and 14 bases lay in between. Per germline, CDR1 SNHLY and CDR2 FYNNEI. The CDR3 is CASIGQGAEKLFF. DNA for the CDR3: TGTGCCAGCATAGGGCAGGGAGCAGAAAAACTGTTTTTT. The variable domain in full, with the rest retrieved from reference TRBV2 and TRBJ1-4, is EPEVTQTPSHQVTQMGQEVILRCVPISNHLYFYWYRQILGQKVEFLVSFYNNEISEKSEIFDDQFSVERPDGSNFTLKIRSTKLEDSAMYFCASIGQGAEKLFFGSGTQLSVL.

This sequence joins TRBV5-1 and TRBJ2-5; TRBD2 matches at 9 bases. The CDR3 is 15 residues long. Germline lookup yields CDR1 SGHRS and CDR2 YFSETQ. Losses at the gene ends were 4 bases for V and 5 bases for J; bases not matched to a gene: 9. The CDR3 bases are TGCGCCAGCAGCAGCGCGGGACTAGCAGGGGAGACCCAGTACTTC. It specifies CASSSAGLAGETQYF.